This T cell receptor beta chain comes out of a study of response to subunit inactivated influenza vaccine (dated by TCRdb to 2016 to 2019). General notes on the study: The study used deep quantitative T cell receptor repertoire profiling to track responses to a trivalent subunit inactivated influenza vaccine. Points the paper makes about the study in general: According to the authors, only a limited number of new T cells may be recruited by each seasonal influenza vaccination.

Library creation used RT-PCR. Sequencing took place on an Illumina HiSeq 2500. The raw public data were reprocessed by TCRdb itself: fastp quality trimming at Q25, MiXCR clonotype calling, in-frame beta chains only. A single entry per CDR3 protein holds the most common genes and DNA from its merged rows. The sample yields a few hundred thousand distinct CDR3 sequences; 11% to 15% were counted once. Around 10% of the sample is held by the ten biggest clonotypes. The CDR3 measures 14 amino acids from cysteine to phenylalanine. Only CDR3 DNA is held: 42 bases, read in frame from base 1. Cut back by 1 base and 5 bases, the V and J ends lie 11 bases apart. This clonotype has more than one count but fewer than ten. Its antigen is currently not known. No much larger clone exists at a distance of one base, and base qualities are not known.

Recombination joined TRBV12-3 or TRBV12-4 with TRBJ2-5; the D region possibly corresponds to TRBD1 (6 bases align). The receptor comes from a man in his fifties or sixties who received an inactivated influenza vaccine. Donor details come from another sample of the same person, matched by shared clones. The sequenced sample was PBMCs from blood, obtained 12 days after vaccination. The CDR3 protein is CASSLVGAGETQYF. DNA sequence: TGTGCCAGCAGTTTAGTGGGGGCTGGGGAGACCCAGTACTTC.